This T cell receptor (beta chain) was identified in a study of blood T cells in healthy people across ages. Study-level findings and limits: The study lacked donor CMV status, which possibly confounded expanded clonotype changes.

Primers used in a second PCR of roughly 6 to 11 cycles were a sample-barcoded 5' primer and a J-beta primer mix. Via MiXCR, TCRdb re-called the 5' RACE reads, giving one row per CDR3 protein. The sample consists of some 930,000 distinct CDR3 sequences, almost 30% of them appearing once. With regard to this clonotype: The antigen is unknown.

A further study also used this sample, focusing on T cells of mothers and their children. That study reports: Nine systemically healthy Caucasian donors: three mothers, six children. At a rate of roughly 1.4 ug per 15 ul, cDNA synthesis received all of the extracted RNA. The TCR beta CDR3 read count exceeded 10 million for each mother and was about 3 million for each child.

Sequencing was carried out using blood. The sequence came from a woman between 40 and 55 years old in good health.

The CDR3, as DNA: TGTGCCAGCAGTTGGAGGACGCGTTCGGCTGGGGCCAACGTCCTGACTTTC. This encodes CASSWRTRSAGANVLTF. The chain uses TRBV12-3 or TRBV12-4 and TRBJ2-6; a possible D gene is TRBD2 (5 bases). This CDR3 contains 17 residues. V was pared by 4 bases and J by 2 bases, with 15 bases between.